What follows are 4 T cell receptor beta chains derived from one specimen sequenced in a study of graft-versus-host responses after intestinal transplantation. These receptors' antigens are unknown. Measured with immunoSEQ multiplex PCR; TCRdb has only the in-frame clones, and not every one. The sample yields 62,000 or so clones, approximately 91% seen once. Sequences were derived from unstimulated CD8+ T cells sorted from spleen or lymph node cells, sampled before transplant. Receptors were obtained from a human donor who was the organ donor for an intestinal transplant.

This chain connects TRBV11-2 to TRBJ1-1, with a tentative D call TRBD1 (5 bases). Germline CDR1 and CDR2: SGHAT and FQNNGV. The CDR3 totals 16 residues. V was pared by 0 bases and J by 4 bases, with 15 bases between. DNA of the CDR3: TGTGCCAGCAGCTTAGATTTTTGGGGGGGTGGCACTGAAGCTTTCTTT. Translation gives CASSLDFWGGGTEAFF.

The DNA of the CDR3 is TGTGCCAGCAGTGAACTAGCGGACACCGGGGAGCTGTTTTTT. Its translation: CASSELADTGELFF. This chain uses TRBV6-5 with TRBJ2-2, with 8 nucleotides matching TRBD2. After removal of 5 bases from V and 3 bases from J, the junction contained 2 bases not matched to a gene. CDR3 length: 14 residues. Germline-derived CDR1 and CDR2 are MNHEY and SVGAGI.

This chain uses TRBV6-1 with TRBJ2-2, with D hard to call. The ends were cut back, 4 bases at V and 6 bases at J, with 9 bases in the middle. In germline, CDR1 is MNHNS, CDR2 SASEGT. This CDR3 contains 13 residues. CDR3 nucleotides: TGTGCCAGCAGTGTAACACCGCCCGGGGAGCTGTTTTTT. Its protein is CASSVTPPGELFF.

The rearrangement joins TRBV19 to TRBJ1-3; D gene ambiguous. The germline CDR1 and CDR2 sequences are LNHDA and SQIVND (reference sequence). The CDR3 has 15 amino acids. With 4 bases removed from V and 2 bases from J, the gap between germline ends came to 12 bases. DNA of the CDR3: TGTGCCAGTAGTACGACACTCTCACCTGGAAACACCATATATTTT. Translation gives CASSTTLSPGNTIYF.